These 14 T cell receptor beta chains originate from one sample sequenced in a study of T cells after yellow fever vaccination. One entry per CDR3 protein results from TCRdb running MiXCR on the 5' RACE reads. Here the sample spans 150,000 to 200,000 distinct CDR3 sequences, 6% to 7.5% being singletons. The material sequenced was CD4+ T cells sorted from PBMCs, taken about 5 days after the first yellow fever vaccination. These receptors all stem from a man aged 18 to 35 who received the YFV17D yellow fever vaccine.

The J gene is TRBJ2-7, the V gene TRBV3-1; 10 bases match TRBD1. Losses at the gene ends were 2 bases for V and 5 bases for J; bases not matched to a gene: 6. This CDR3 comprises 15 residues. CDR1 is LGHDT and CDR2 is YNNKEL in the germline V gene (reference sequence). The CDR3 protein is CASSQPTGGRNEQYF. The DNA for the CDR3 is TGTGCCAGCAGCCAACCGACAGGGGGCCGGAACGAGCAGTACTTC.

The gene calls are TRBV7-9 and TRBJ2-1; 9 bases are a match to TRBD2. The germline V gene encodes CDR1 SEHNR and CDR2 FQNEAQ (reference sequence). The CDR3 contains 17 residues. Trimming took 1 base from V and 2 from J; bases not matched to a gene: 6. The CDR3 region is CASSLVGSGGPYNEQFF. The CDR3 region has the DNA TGTGCCAGCAGCTTAGTGGGTAGCGGGGGCCCCTACAATGAGCAGTTCTTC.

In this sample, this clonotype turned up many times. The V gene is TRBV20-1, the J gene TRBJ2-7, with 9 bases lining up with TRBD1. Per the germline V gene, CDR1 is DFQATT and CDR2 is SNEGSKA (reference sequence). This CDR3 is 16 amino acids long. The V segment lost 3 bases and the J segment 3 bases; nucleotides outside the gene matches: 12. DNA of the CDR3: TGCAGTGCTAGTCCCCCGGGGACAGGGAAAAGCTACGAGCAGTACTTC. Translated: CSASPPGTGKSYEQYF.

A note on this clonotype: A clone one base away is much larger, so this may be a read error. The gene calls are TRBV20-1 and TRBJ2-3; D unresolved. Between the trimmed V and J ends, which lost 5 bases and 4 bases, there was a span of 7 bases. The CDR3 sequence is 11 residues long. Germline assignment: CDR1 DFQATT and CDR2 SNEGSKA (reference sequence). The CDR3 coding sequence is TGCAGTGCTTACGCTCCAGATACGCAGTATTTT. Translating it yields CSAYAPDTQYF.

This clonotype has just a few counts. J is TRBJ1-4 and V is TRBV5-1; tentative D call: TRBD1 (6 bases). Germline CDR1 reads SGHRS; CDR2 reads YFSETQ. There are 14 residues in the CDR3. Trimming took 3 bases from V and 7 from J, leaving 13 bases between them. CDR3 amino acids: CASSSMGQGEKLFF. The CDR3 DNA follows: TGCGCCAGCAGCTCTATGGGACAAGGTGAAAAACTGTTTTTT.

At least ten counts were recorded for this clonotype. CDR3 region: CSASSRGGANYGYTF. The DNA for the CDR3 is TGCAGTGCCTCGAGCCGAGGAGGAGCTAACTATGGCTACACCTTC. This chain connects TRBV20-1 to TRBJ1-2; D not certain. Germline V gene lookup returns CDR1 DFQATT and CDR2 SNEGSKA (reference sequence). Between the trimmed V and J ends, which lost 6 bases and 0 bases, there was a span of 17 bases. The CDR3 consists of 15 residues.

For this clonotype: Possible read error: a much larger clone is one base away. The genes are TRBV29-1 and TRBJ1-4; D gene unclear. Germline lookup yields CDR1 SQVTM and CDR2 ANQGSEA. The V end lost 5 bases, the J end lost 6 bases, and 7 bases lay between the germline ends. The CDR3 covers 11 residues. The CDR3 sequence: CSVLSDEKLFF. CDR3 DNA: TGCAGCGTTTTAAGTGATGAAAAACTGTTTTTT. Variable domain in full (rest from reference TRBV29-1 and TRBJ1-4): SAVISQKPSRDICQRGTSLTIQCQVDSQVTMMFWYRQQPGQSLTLIATANQGSEATYESGFVIDKFPISRPNLTFSTLTVSNMSPEDSSIYLCSVLSDEKLFFGSGTQLSVL.

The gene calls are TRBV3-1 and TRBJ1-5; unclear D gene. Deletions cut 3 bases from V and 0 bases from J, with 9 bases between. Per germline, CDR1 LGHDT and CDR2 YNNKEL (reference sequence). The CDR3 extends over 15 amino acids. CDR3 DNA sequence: TGTGCCAGCAGCCAGTTCACGAGTAGCAATCAGCCCCAGCATTTT. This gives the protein CASSQFTSSNQPQHF.

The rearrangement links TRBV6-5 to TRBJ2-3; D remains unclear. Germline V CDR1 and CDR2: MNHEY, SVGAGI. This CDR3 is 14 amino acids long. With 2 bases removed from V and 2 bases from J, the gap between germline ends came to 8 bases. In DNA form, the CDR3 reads TGTGCCAGCAGTTACCAACAGTACACAGATACGCAGTATTTT. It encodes CASSYQQYTDTQYF.

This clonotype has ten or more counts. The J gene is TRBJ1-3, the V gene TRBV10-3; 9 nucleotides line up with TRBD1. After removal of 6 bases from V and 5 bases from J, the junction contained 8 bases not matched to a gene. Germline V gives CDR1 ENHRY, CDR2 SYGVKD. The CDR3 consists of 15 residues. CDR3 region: CAIRPGQGTRNTIYF. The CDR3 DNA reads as TGTGCCATCAGGCCCGGACAGGGGACGAGAAACACCATATATTTT.

The CDR3 DNA follows: TGTGCCATCAGTGACGCCCACTCAAGCGGCGACACCATATATTTT. Protein product: CAISDAHSSGDTIYF. This chain joins TRBV10-3 and TRBJ1-3, with D unclear. The CDR3 loop spans 15 amino acids. Germline V gives CDR1 ENHRY, CDR2 SYGVKD. V shed 3 bases and J shed 8 bases, with 17 bases lying between them.

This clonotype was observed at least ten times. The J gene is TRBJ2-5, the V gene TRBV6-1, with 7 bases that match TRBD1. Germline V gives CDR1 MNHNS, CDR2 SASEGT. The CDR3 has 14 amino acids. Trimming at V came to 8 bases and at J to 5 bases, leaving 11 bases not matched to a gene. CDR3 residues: CASCEGGARETQYF. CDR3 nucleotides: TGTGCCAGCTGCGAAGGGGGCGCGAGGGAGACCCAGTACTTC.

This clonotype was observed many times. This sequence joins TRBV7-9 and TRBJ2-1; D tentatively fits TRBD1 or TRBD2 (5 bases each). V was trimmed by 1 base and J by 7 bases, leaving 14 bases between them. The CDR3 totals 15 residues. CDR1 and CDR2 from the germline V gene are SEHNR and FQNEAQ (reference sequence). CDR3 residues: CASSLVGDLYNEQFF. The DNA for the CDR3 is TGTGCCAGCAGCTTAGTCGGGGACCTCTATAATGAGCAGTTCTTC.

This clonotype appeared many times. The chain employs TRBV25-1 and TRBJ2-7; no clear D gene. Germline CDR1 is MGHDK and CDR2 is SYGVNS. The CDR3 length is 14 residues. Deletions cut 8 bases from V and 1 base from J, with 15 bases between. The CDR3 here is CASADPGSSYEQYF. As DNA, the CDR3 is TGTGCCAGCGCAGACCCGGGTTCTTCCTACGAGCAGTACTTC.